This TCR beta chain was captured by sequencing in a study of cytomegalovirus exposure and HLA in healthy donors. The study's findings and limits: A few V segments could not be told apart, such as TRBV6-2 and TRBV6-3, and were left out.

This PCR relied on a set of 60 Vbeta primers and 13 Jbeta primers. The protocol was immunoSEQ multiplex PCR, while the TCRdb copy is restricted to in-frame clones and leaves out a portion. The table shows about 120,000 clones, with 80% occurring only once. Trimming stripped 3 bases from V and 5 bases from J, with 7 bases between. The CDR3 spans 12 residues. Looked up from germline, CDR1 is SGHDT and CDR2 is YYEEEE. Turning to this clone: Its antigen is undetermined.

This clonotype was obtained from a male donor in good health and CMV-seronegative. The genes are TRBV5-6 and TRBJ2-3; D remains ambiguous. Sequencing was carried out using PBMCs. CDR3 bases: TGTGCCAGCAGCTCCACTTTAGATACGCAGTATTTT. Translation: CASSSTLDTQYF.